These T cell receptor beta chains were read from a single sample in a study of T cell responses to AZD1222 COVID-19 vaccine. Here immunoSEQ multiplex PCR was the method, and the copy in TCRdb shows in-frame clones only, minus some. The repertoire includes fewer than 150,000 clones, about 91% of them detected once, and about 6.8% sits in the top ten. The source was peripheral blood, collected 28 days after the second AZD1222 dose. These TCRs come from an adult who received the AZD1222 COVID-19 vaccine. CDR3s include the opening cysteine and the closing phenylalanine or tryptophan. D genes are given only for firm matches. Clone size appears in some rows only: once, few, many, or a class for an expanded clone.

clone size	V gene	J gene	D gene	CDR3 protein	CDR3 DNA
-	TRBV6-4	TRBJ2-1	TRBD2	CASSAGTSGGVDEQFF	TGTGCCAGCAGTGCCGGGACTAGCGGGGGGGTCGATGAGCAGTTCTTC
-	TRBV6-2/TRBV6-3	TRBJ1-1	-	CASSYSRAGTEAFF	TGTGCCAGCAGTTACAGCAGGGCTGGAACTGAAGCTTTCTTT
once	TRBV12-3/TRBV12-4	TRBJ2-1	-	CASSGSSYNEQFF	TGTGCCAGCAGTGGGAGCTCCTACAATGAGCAGTTCTTC
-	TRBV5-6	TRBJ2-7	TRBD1	CASSLNRGEQYF	TGTGCCAGCAGCTTGAACAGGGGCGAGCAGTACTTC
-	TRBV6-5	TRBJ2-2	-	CASSYPGGELFF	TGTGCCAGCAGTTACCCCGGCGGGGAGCTGTTTTTT
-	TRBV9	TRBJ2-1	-	CASSGRGVSSYNEQFF	TGTGCCAGCAGCGGGAGAGGGGTAAGCTCCTACAATGAGCAGTTCTTC
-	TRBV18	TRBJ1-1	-	CASSPALARQAFF	TGTGCCAGCTCACCAGCGTTAGCGCGGCAAGCTTTCTTT
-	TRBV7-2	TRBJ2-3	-	CASSAPPLGDTQYF	TGTGCCAGCAGCGCGCCACCATTGGGAGATACGCAGTATTTT
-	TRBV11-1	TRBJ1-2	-	CASRSGTDNYGYTF	TGTGCCAGCAGATCCGGGACTGATAACTATGGCTACACCTTC
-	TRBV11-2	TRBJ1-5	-	CASSLGGAGGQPQHF	TGTGCCAGCAGCTTGGGGGGAGCAGGCGGTCAGCCCCAGCATTTT
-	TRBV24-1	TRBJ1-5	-	CATSRAIGQTPRPQHF	TGTGCCACCAGTAGGGCCATAGGACAGACTCCGCGGCCCCAGCATTTT
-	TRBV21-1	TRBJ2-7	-	CASSKEVPGQGAYIGSYEQYF	TGTGCCAGCAGCAAAGAAGTTCCGGGACAGGGGGCCTATATCGGGTCCTACGAGCAGTACTTC
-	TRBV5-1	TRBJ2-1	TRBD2	CASSLAGGNEQFF	TGCGCCAGCAGCTTGGCGGGGGGGAATGAGCAGTTCTTC
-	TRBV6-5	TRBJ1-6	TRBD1	CASTQGQGLSPLHF	TGTGCCAGCACCCAGGGACAGGGACTTTCACCCCTCCACTTT
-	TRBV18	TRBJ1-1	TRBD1	CASSPRHGQGASIDTEAFF	TGTGCCAGCTCACCACGGCATGGACAGGGGGCTTCGATAGACACTGAAGCTTTCTTT
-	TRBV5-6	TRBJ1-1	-	CASSGQASMNTEAFF	TGTGCCAGCAGCGGGCAGGCTTCAATGAACACTGAAGCTTTCTTT
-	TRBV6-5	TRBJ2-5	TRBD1	CASSYIGTEETQYF	TGTGCCAGCAGTTACATCGGGACAGAAGAGACCCAGTACTTC
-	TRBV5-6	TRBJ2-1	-	CASSFPLTGPQQFF	TGTGCCAGCAGCTTTCCATTAACAGGGCCCCAGCAGTTCTTC
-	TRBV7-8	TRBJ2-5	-	CASSRLDSETQYF	TGTGCCAGCAGCCGTCTTGATTCAGAGACCCAGTACTTC
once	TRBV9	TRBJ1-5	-	CASSRGIGNQPQHF	TGTGCCAGCAGCCGGGGGATTGGCAATCAGCCCCAGCATTTT
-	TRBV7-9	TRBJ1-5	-	CASSLTGGANQPQHF	TGTGCCAGCAGCTTAACGGGAGGCGCCAATCAGCCCCAGCATTTT
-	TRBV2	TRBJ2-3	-	CASSVARTQYF	TGTGCCAGCAGTGTTGCGAGGACGCAGTATTTT
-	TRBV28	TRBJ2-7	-	CASSLGAGQGEQYF	TGTGCCAGCAGTTTGGGGGCAGGGCAAGGCGAGCAGTACTTC
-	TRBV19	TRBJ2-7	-	CASSTGLPYEQYF	TGTGCCAGTAGTACAGGCCTCCCCTACGAGCAGTACTTC
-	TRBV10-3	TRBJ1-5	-	CAISEDGLSFYSNQPQHF	TGTGCCATCAGTGAGGACGGTTTATCTTTCTATAGCAATCAGCCCCAGCATTTT
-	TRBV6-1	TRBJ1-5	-	CASSEGSGGGSNQPQHF	TGTGCCAGCAGTGAGGGTTCGGGAGGGGGGAGCAATCAGCCCCAGCATTTT
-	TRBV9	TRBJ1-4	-	CASSVGGLNEKLFF	TGTGCCAGCAGCGTAGGAGGTCTTAATGAAAAACTGTTTTTT
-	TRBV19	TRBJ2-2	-	CASSRQVGELFF	TGTGCCAGTAGTCGACAGGTCGGGGAGCTGTTTTTT
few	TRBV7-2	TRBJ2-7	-	CASSPVRDATYEQYF	TGTGCCAGCAGCCCCGTTCGGGACGCAACCTACGAGCAGTACTTC
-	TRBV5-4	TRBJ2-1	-	CASSPTLSGGLGNEQFF	TGTGCCAGCAGCCCCACACTCTCCGGAGGGCTGGGTAATGAGCAGTTCTTC
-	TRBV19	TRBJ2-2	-	CASSQPGANTGELFF	TGTGCCAGTAGTCAGCCGGGGGCGAACACCGGGGAGCTGTTTTTT
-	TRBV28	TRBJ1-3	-	CASSLSRFSGNTIYF	TGTGCCAGCAGTTTATCTAGGTTCTCTGGAAACACCATATATTTT
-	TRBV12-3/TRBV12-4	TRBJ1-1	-	CASSLRDRSFF	TGTGCCAGCAGTTTACGGGACCGGTCGTTCTTT
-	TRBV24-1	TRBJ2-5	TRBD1	CATSARDRGNTPRETQYF	TGTGCCACCAGTGCCAGGGACAGGGGGAATACCCCACGGGAGACCCAGTACTTC
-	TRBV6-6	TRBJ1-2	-	CASSYQGGYTF	TGTGCCAGCAGTTATCAGGGCGGCTACACCTTC
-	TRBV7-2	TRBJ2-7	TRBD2	CASSSGGDYEQYF	TGTGCCAGCAGCAGCGGGGGGGACTACGAGCAGTACTTC
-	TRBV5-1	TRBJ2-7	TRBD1	CASSLGQNRGLIYEQYF	TGCGCCAGCAGCTTGGGGCAGAACAGGGGCCTTATTTACGAGCAGTACTTC
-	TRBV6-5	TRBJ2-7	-	CASVDLGASYEQYF	TGTGCCAGCGTGGACCTGGGGGCCTCCTACGAGCAGTACTTC
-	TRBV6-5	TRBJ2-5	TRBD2	CASCRGGQRGTQYF	TGTGCCAGCTGTCGCGGGGGGCAGAGGGGGACCCAGTACTTC
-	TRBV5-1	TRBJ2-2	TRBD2	CASSLAGGGNTGELFF	TGCGCCAGCAGCTTGGCCGGCGGGGGAAACACCGGGGAGCTGTTTTTT
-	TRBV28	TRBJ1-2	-	CASSSLHYGYTF	TGTGCCAGCAGTTCCCTCCATTATGGCTACACCTTC
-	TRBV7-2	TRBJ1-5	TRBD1	CASSWGTGKGQPQHF	TGTGCCAGCAGCTGGGGGACAGGTAAGGGCCAGCCCCAGCATTTT
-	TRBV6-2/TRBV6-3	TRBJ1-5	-	CASSYSGDGGNQPQHF	TGTGCCAGCAGTTACTCGGGGGATGGGGGCAATCAGCCCCAGCATTTT
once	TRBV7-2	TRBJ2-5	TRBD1	CASSSGTGSSETQYF	TGTGCCAGCAGCTCCGGGACAGGGTCATCGGAGACCCAGTACTTC
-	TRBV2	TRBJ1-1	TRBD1	CASYLSGGGTEAFF	TGTGCCAGCTATTTGTCAGGGGGGGGTACTGAAGCTTTCTTT
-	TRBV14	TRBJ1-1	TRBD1	CASSKTGGNTEAFF	TGTGCCAGCTCTAAGACAGGGGGCAACACTGAAGCTTTCTTT
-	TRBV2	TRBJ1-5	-	CASSEGPISNQPQHF	TGTGCCAGCAGTGAGGGACCTATTAGCAATCAGCCCCAGCATTTT
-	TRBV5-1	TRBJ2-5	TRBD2	CASSFGLAETQYF	TGCGCCAGCAGCTTTGGACTAGCGGAGACCCAGTACTTC
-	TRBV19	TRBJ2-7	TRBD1	CASSPTDRGSYEQYF	TGTGCCAGTAGTCCCACGGACAGGGGTAGCTACGAGCAGTACTTC
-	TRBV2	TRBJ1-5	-	CAGSPIDSNQPQHF	TGTGCCGGGAGCCCGATAGATAGCAATCAGCCCCAGCATTTT
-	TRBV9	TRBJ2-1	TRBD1	CASSDLDRGEQFF	TGTGCCAGCAGCGACCTTGACAGGGGTGAGCAGTTCTTC
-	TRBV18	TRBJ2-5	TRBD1	CASSPHRGMGETQYF	TGTGCCAGCTCACCACACAGGGGGATGGGGGAGACCCAGTACTTC
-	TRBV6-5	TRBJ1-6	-	CAGTTGHPSPLHF	TGTGCCGGTACCACAGGTCACCCATCACCCCTCCACTTT
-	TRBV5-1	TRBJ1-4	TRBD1	CASSLDGQGNSNEKLFF	TGCGCCAGCAGCTTGGATGGACAGGGTAACAGTAATGAAAAACTGTTTTTT
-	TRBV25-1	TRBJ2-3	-	CASSRGPTQYF	TGTGCCTCCTCCCGGGGGCCTACGCAGTATTTT
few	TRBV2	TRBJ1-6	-	CASSEMGRGSPLHF	TGTGCCAGCAGTGAAATGGGGCGTGGATCACCCCTCCACTTT
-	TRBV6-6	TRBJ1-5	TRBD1	CASRPHGQGDQPQHF	TGTGCCAGCAGACCTCATGGACAGGGAGATCAGCCCCAGCATTTT
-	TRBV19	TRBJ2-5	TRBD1	CASRQGHQETQYF	TGTGCCAGCCGACAGGGTCACCAAGAGACCCAGTACTTC
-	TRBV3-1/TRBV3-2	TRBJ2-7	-	CASSRTGSYEQYF	TGTGCCAGCAGCCGTACAGGGTCGTACGAGCAGTACTTC
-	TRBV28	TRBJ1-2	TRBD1	CASSLPTGLNYGYTF	TGTGCCAGCAGTCTCCCGACAGGGCTAAACTATGGCTACACCTTC